A selection of T cell receptor beta chains follows, all from one sample in a study of blood T cell repertoires in COVID-19. TCRdb keeps only in-frame clones here, not all; method: immunoSEQ multiplex PCR. Of about 250,000 clones listed, 70% to 90% were seen once; the top ten hold more than 6%. Sequencing used peripheral blood. These receptors were collected from a woman aged 60 to 75 with active or convalescent COVID-19. The CDR3 runs from the conserved cysteine through the conserved F or W. D genes are given only for firm matches. Where a row states a size, it is once, few, many or the class of an expanded clone; other rows omit it.

size	D	V	J	DNA	CDR3
-	-	TRBV2	TRBJ2-7	TGTGCCAGCAGGGGCGCCTACGAGCAGTACTTC	CASRGAYEQYF
few	TRBD1	TRBV11-1	TRBJ1-2	TGTGCCAGCAGCGTAGCAGGACAGGGGAGTGGCTACACCTTC	CASSVAGQGSGYTF
-	TRBD2	TRBV7-2	TRBJ2-3	TGTGCCAGCAGCTTAGCGGCACTAGCGGGGGGGACTTCAGGTACGCAGTATTTT	CASSLAALAGGTSGTQYF
-	TRBD2	TRBV15	TRBJ2-5	TGTGCCACCAGCAGAGATCTAGCGGGGGTTGGAGAGACCCAGTACTTC	CATSRDLAGVGETQYF
-	-	TRBV19	TRBJ2-7	TGTGCCAGTAGCAACCCGAGGGGGGGTGGGGGCTACGAGCAGTACTTC	CASSNPRGGGGYEQYF
-	TRBD1	TRBV6-5	TRBJ1-1	TGTGCCACCCAACAGGGGATGAACACTGAAGCTTTCTTT	CATQQGMNTEAFF
-	TRBD2	TRBV7-2	TRBJ2-1	TGTGCCAGCAGCTTATTAAGAGGCCCAGCGGGGGGTCATGAGCAGTTCTTC	CASSLLRGPAGGHEQFF
-	TRBD2	TRBV7-2	TRBJ2-3	TGTGCCAGCAGCTTCATCTTCGGGGGGGCGAGCACAGATACGCAGTATTTT	CASSFIFGGASTDTQYF
few	-	TRBV21-1	TRBJ2-5	TGTGCCAGCAGCAAAATGGGACTAGCGATTATTAAAGAGACCCAGTACTTC	CASSKMGLAIIKETQYF
-	-	TRBV10-3	TRBJ2-7	TGTGCCATCAGTGGGACTCCCTCCTACGAGCAGTACTTC	CAISGTPSYEQYF
-	TRBD1	TRBV9	TRBJ1-1	TGTGCCAGCAGCGAAGAACCCGGGACAGGGGCTTTCTTT	CASSEEPGTGAFF
-	TRBD1	TRBV9	TRBJ1-2	TGTGCCAGCAGCGTAGGGACAGGGAACTATGGCTACACCTTC	CASSVGTGNYGYTF
many	TRBD1	TRBV5-4	TRBJ1-2	TGTGCCAGCAGCTTAGACAGGGGACCCGTGCCGAGGTTTTTC	CASSLDRGPVPRFF
once	-	TRBV5-1	TRBJ2-7	TGCGCCAGCAGCCAAGCACTAGGATTCTCCTACGAGCAGTACTTC	CASSQALGFSYEQYF
-	TRBD1	TRBV13	TRBJ1-1	TGTGCCAGCAGCTTCACAGGGGGCCTTTGGACTGAAGCTTTCTTT	CASSFTGGLWTEAFF
-	-	TRBV7-2	TRBJ2-4	TGTGCCAGCAGTGTAGAAAACATTCAGTACTTC	CASSVENIQYF
-	-	TRBV11-3	TRBJ2-2	TGTGCCAGCAGCCTCGATAGCGTAACCGGGGAGCTGTTTTTT	CASSLDSVTGELFF
-	-	TRBV3-1/TRBV3-2	TRBJ2-2	TGTGCCAGCAGCCAAGCTTGGTTAGTGAGGCCCGGGGAGCTGTTTTTT	CASSQAWLVRPGELFF
-	TRBD1	TRBV7-2	TRBJ2-2	TGTGCCAGCAAAAGGGACAGAAACACCGGGGAGCTGTTTTTT	CASKRDRNTGELFF
-	TRBD1	TRBV5-1	TRBJ2-1	TGCGCCAGCAGCTCTCCGGGACAGGGGGCGCAGGAGCAGTTCTTC	CASSSPGQGAQEQFF
once	-	TRBV11-2	TRBJ2-1	TGTGCCAGCAGCTTAGCAGGGTATGAGCAGTTCTTC	CASSLAGYEQFF
few	TRBD2	TRBV10-1	TRBJ2-1	TGCGCCAGCAGTGAGACGACTAGCGGTCACAATGAGCAGTTCTTC	CASSETTSGHNEQFF
-	TRBD1	TRBV2	TRBJ2-3	TGTGCCAGCAGATTCGACAGGGGTAGCACAGATACGCAGTATTTT	CASRFDRGSTDTQYF
-	-	TRBV27	TRBJ2-7	TGTGCCAGCAGTCTAAAACCGGAGGACTACGAGCAGTACTTC	CASSLKPEDYEQYF
-	-	TRBV7-9	TRBJ2-1	TGTGCCAGCAGCTTAGGTCTAGCCGGCGATGAGCAGTTCTTC	CASSLGLAGDEQFF
-	-	TRBV3-1/TRBV3-2	TRBJ1-2	TGTGCCAGCAGCCAAGTTTTAAGGGGCGGAAATGGCTACACCTTC	CASSQVLRGGNGYTF
-	-	TRBV11-3	TRBJ2-1	TGTGCCAGCAGCAAAGGGATGAGCGGCAGTGAGCAGTTCTTC	CASSKGMSGSEQFF
-	-	TRBV19	TRBJ1-4	TGTGCCAGTAGTATAGGAACCGGGGAAAAACTGTTTTTT	CASSIGTGEKLFF
few	-	TRBV7-9	TRBJ1-4	TGTGCCAGCAGCTTAAGGCGGCAGTCTGCAACTAATGAAAAACTGTTTTTT	CASSLRRQSATNEKLFF
-	-	TRBV28	TRBJ1-2	TGTGCCAGCAGTTTCTTAGGGCAGGGCTATGGCTACACCTTC	CASSFLGQGYGYTF
-	-	TRBV18	TRBJ2-1	TGTGCCAGCTCACCCTCTAGTGAGCAGTTCTTC	CASSPSSEQFF
-	TRBD1	TRBV27	TRBJ1-2	TGTGCCAGCAGAAGCTCGGGACAGGGCTACTATGGCTACACCTTC	CASRSSGQGYYGYTF
-	TRBD1	TRBV6-6	TRBJ2-1	TGTGCCAGCAGTTACCGGACAGGGGGGAATGAGCAGTTCTTC	CASSYRTGGNEQFF
-	-	TRBV3-1/TRBV3-2	TRBJ2-1	TGTGCCAGCAGCCCCTTCTCCGGGGGATTTTCCAATGAGCAGTTCTTC	CASSPFSGGFSNEQFF
few	TRBD1	TRBV5-1	TRBJ1-3	TGCGCCAGCAGCTTGCTACAGGGGGCGCCGGGAAACACCATATATTTT	CASSLLQGAPGNTIYF
-	TRBD1	TRBV19	TRBJ2-3	TGTGCCAGTAGCCAGGGGGCCTTAGAAGATACGCAGTATTTT	CASSQGALEDTQYF
-	-	TRBV9	TRBJ1-3	TGTGCCAGCAGCGTCGCTGACAGTAGTCACTCTGGAAACACCATATATTTT	CASSVADSSHSGNTIYF
once	TRBD2	TRBV7-9	TRBJ2-3	TGTGCCAGCAGCTTAGCGCGAAGCGGGGGCTTGTATACGCAGTATTTT	CASSLARSGGLYTQYF
-	TRBD2	TRBV11-2	TRBJ2-1	TGTGCCAGCCTCGGCGGGGGGGCCATGAATGAGCAGTTCTTC	CASLGGGAMNEQFF
-	TRBD1	TRBV19	TRBJ1-5	TGTGCCAGTAGATTGGGACAGAGTCAATCAACCCAGCATTTT	CASRLGQSQSTQHF
-	TRBD1	TRBV29-1	TRBJ2-7	TGCAGCGTCGACCGGGACAGGGGAGTCGACGAGCAGTACTTC	CSVDRDRGVDEQYF
-	TRBD1	TRBV6-5	TRBJ1-4	TGTGCCAGCAGTTATTCTATCAGGGGGCCTAATGAAAAACTGTTTTTT	CASSYSIRGPNEKLFF
-	-	TRBV5-1	TRBJ2-3	TGCGCCAGCAGCTTCGAGCGGGCCTACACAGATACGCAGTATTTT	CASSFERAYTDTQYF
-	-	TRBV7-8	TRBJ1-6	TGTGCCAGCAGCCCGACTTTTTATAATTCACCCCTCCACTTT	CASSPTFYNSPLHF
-	TRBD2	TRBV4-1	TRBJ2-4	TGCGCCAGCAGCCCCACTAGCGAGGACATTCAGTACTTC	CASSPTSEDIQYF
-	TRBD2	TRBV24-1	TRBJ2-1	TGTGCCACCAGTGATCCCTCTAGCGGGGTGAGAGATGAGCAGTTCTTC	CATSDPSSGVRDEQFF
-	-	TRBV28	TRBJ1-4	TGTGCCAGCAGGAGTCCTGAAACCGGGGGTAATGAAAAACTGTTTTTT	CASRSPETGGNEKLFF
once	-	TRBV6-5	TRBJ2-3	TGTGCCAGCACTCTAGACAGACACACAGATACGCAGTATTTT	CASTLDRHTDTQYF
-	-	TRBV3-1/TRBV3-2	TRBJ1-5	TGTGCCAGCAGCCAAGGGAAGAGGCAGCCCCAGCATTTT	CASSQGKRQPQHF
-	TRBD1	TRBV24-1	TRBJ1-2	TGTGCCACCAGTGGAGGGACAGGTTTCAACTATGGCTACACCTTC	CATSGGTGFNYGYTF
few	-	TRBV11-2	TRBJ1-1	TGTGCCAGCAGCTTAGTTGGGACTTTGAACACTGAAGCTTTCTTT	CASSLVGTLNTEAFF
-	TRBD1	TRBV29-1	TRBJ1-2	TGCAGCGGCTCACAGGGGGATGATGGCTACACCTTC	CSGSQGDDGYTF